This TCR beta chain was identified during a study of identical twins. V lost 0 bases and J 1 base, leaving 9 bases between the germline ends. The CDR3 covers 15 residues. The V gene's germline CDR1 is LNHDA and CDR2 SQIVND (reference sequence). Notes on the study in general: For zero-insertion analyses, partial confounding could come from invariant MAIT and iNKT cells. Instead of following the same donors, the conclusions were based on cross-sectional statistical analysis.

In the case of this clonotype: Its antigen is undetermined.

Everyone who donated was a healthy Caucasian. TCRdb recomputed calls from the 5' RACE reads with MiXCR, one row per CDR3 protein. The table has approximately 690,000 distinct CDR3 sequences, approximately 6.1% seen once. Specimen: naive T cells sorted from blood. The clonotype originates from a man aged 18 to 29 in good health. The rearrangement uses TRBV19 and TRBJ1-1, with a possible D match to TRBD1 (5 bases). CDR3 DNA: TGTGCCAGTAGTATAGATTCAGGGAAGAACACTGAAGCTTTCTTT. Translation: CASSIDSGKNTEAFF.